Listed below are T cell receptor beta chains from one sample, sequenced in a study of shared clonotypes between healthy human individuals. Repertoires were generated with immunoSEQ multiplex PCR, while TCRdb's copy carries only in-frame clones and drops some. The sample lists 2 million to 2.5 million clones; over 85% were seen once. The sequenced sample consisted of naive CD4+ T cells from PBMCs. The receptors here all came from a man between 18 and 35 years old in good health. Some clones in this sample may be carry-over from other donors' samples. CDR3s include the opening cysteine and the closing phenylalanine or tryptophan. D genes are given only for firm matches. A row's size may be missing; if present it is once, few, many or a size class.

TRBJ2-1	NA	TRBV10-3	once	TGTGCCATCAGTCCGACGGACAATGAGCAGTTCTTC	CAISPTDNEQFF
TRBJ2-7	TRBD1	TRBV9	NA	TGTGCCAGCAGCCCCTCGTTGGGACAGGGGTTCACCTACGAGCAGTACTTC	CASSPSLGQGFTYEQYF
TRBJ2-7	NA	TRBV29-1	NA	TGCAGCGTGGAACAGCAACACGAGCAGTACTTC	CSVEQQHEQYF
TRBJ2-1	TRBD2	TRBV11-2	NA	TGTGCCAGCACGCGGGTAGCGGGAGGGCCGTCCGAGCAGTTCTTC	CASTRVAGGPSEQFF
TRBJ1-1	TRBD1	TRBV9	NA	TGTGCCAGCAGCGTGACAGGGGGCCGGAACACTGAAGCTTTCTTT	CASSVTGGRNTEAFF
TRBJ2-1	TRBD2	TRBV5-1	once	TGCGCCAGCAGCGGGGGACTAGCGGGAGCCGCCTACAATGAGCAGTTCTTC	CASSGGLAGAAYNEQFF
TRBJ2-2	TRBD2	TRBV9	NA	TGTGCCAGCAGCTTACGAGCGGGAGCTTTGGGCGGGGAGCTGTTTTTT	CASSLRAGALGGELFF
TRBJ2-5	NA	TRBV2	NA	TGTGCCACCAAACTCTCCTCCAAACGGGAGACCCAGTACTTC	CATKLSSKRETQYF
TRBJ2-1	NA	TRBV4-3	once	TGCGCCAGCAGCCAAGATCAAAGTTACAATGAGCAGTTCTTC	CASSQDQSYNEQFF
TRBJ2-7	NA	TRBV6-5	NA	TGTGCCAGCAAAAGGTCGGGGGACACCGTCTACGAGCAGTACTTC	CASKRSGDTVYEQYF
TRBJ2-2	TRBD1	TRBV7-3	NA	TGTGCCAGCAGCACTCCCGGGACAGGGCGAACCGGGGAGCTGTTTTTT	CASSTPGTGRTGELFF
TRBJ2-7	TRBD1	TRBV5-4	NA	TGTGCCAGCAGCTCACCGACAGGGAGAAACGAGCAGTACTTC	CASSSPTGRNEQYF
TRBJ1-1	NA	TRBV28	NA	TGTGCCAGCAGTGGATCACAGGCAGGGAGCACTGAAGCTTTCTTT	CASSGSQAGSTEAFF
TRBJ1-2	TRBD1	TRBV27	NA	TGTGCCAGCAGTTTCCCAGGGGGCTATGGCTACACCTTC	CASSFPGGYGYTF
TRBJ2-3	NA	TRBV11-2	NA	TGTGCCAGCAGCTTAGCGTGGGGCACAGATACGCAGTATTTT	CASSLAWGTDTQYF
TRBJ2-6	TRBD1	TRBV11-2	NA	TGTGCCAGCAGCGCCTACAGGGGAACCTTCTCTGGGGCCAACGTCCTGACTTTC	CASSAYRGTFSGANVLTF
TRBJ2-7	TRBD2	TRBV7-9	NA	TGTGCCAGCAGCCGGCCCCAGCGGGAGTACGAGCAGTACTTC	CASSRPQREYEQYF
TRBJ1-1	NA	TRBV18	few	TGTGCCAGCTCACCACGGATTCAGGAAGGGAACACTGAAGCTTTCTTT	CASSPRIQEGNTEAFF
TRBJ1-6	NA	TRBV5-1	NA	TGCGCCAGCAGCTTGCAGGGTAGCTCCTATAATTCACCCCTCCACTTT	CASSLQGSSYNSPLHF
TRBJ1-1	NA	TRBV7-6	once	TGTGCCAGCAGCTTAGGCTCAGGGTACACTGAAGCTTTCTTT	CASSLGSGYTEAFF
TRBJ2-7	NA	TRBV6-1	NA	TGTGCCAGCAGTGCCTCGACAGGTAACGAGCAGTACTTC	CASSASTGNEQYF
TRBJ1-5	NA	TRBV18	NA	TGTGCCAGCTCACCCGGGTCGGGTAATCAGCCCCAGCATTTT	CASSPGSGNQPQHF
TRBJ2-3	TRBD2	TRBV4-2	NA	TGTGCCAGCAGCCAAACTAGCGGGAGCACAGATACGCAGTATTTT	CASSQTSGSTDTQYF
TRBJ2-4	TRBD1	TRBV19	NA	TGTGCCAGTAGTAACCTTCAGGGGGCGCGGGCAAACATTCAGTACTTC	CASSNLQGARANIQYF
TRBJ1-1	NA	TRBV7-9	NA	TGTGCCAGCAGCTTCAGGAACGAGAACACTGAAGCTTTCTTT	CASSFRNENTEAFF
TRBJ1-2	TRBD1	TRBV5-3	NA	TGTGCCAGAAGCTTGGCGTCAGGGGGTTTGGGCTATGGCTACACCTTC	CARSLASGGLGYGYTF
TRBJ2-7	TRBD1	TRBV18	NA	TGTGCCAGCTCACCCGGGACAGCAGGCTACGAGCAGTACTTC	CASSPGTAGYEQYF
TRBJ1-1	NA	TRBV5-8	NA	TGTGCCAGCAGTGGGGTGGGCAGGCCAATGAACACTGAAGCTTTCTTT	CASSGVGRPMNTEAFF
TRBJ2-7	NA	TRBV11-2	NA	TGTGCCAGCAACCACCCTGGGGGGGGCGCCGACTCTTACGAGCAGTACTTC	CASNHPGGGADSYEQYF
TRBJ2-1	NA	TRBV9	NA	TGTGCCAGCAGCGTCAGCGGGACAAACAATGAGCAGTTCTTC	CASSVSGTNNEQFF
TRBJ2-7	TRBD2	TRBV5-1	NA	TGCGCCAGCAGCTTGGCGGGTTGGGGACTAGCGGGAAGTGAGCAGTACTTC	CASSLAGWGLAGSEQYF
TRBJ2-5	NA	TRBV7-9	NA	TGTGCCAGCAGCTCACTATGGGGCCAGGCATTGGAGACCCAGTACTTC	CASSSLWGQALETQYF
TRBJ2-3	NA	TRBV19	NA	TGTGCCAGTAGCCCATCCCAGGGTGGCGATACGCAGTATTTT	CASSPSQGGDTQYF
TRBJ2-2	NA	TRBV2	NA	TGTGCCACCGCCGTGAGCAGGGGCAACACCGGGGAGCTGTTTTTT	CATAVSRGNTGELFF
TRBJ1-5	NA	TRBV7-2	NA	TGTGCCAGCAGCTCAGGGGTAAGGGACAATCAGCCCCAGCATTTT	CASSSGVRDNQPQHF
TRBJ1-2	NA	TRBV11-2	NA	TGTGCCAGCAGCTCTCCCGGGACTGGCTACACCTTC	CASSSPGTGYTF
TRBJ2-7	TRBD1	TRBV27	NA	TGTGCCAGCAGTTTTTTTTCAACAGGGGGAAGGTACGAGCAGTACTTC	CASSFFSTGGRYEQYF
TRBJ2-2	NA	TRBV5-4	NA	TGTGCCAGCAGCTTTGGGACGGTGAACACCGGGGAGCTGTTTTTT	CASSFGTVNTGELFF
TRBJ2-7	NA	TRBV5-1	NA	TGCGCCAGCAGCTTAGACTCTTTTGGCGGGCAGTACTTC	CASSLDSFGGQYF
TRBJ2-3	NA	TRBV7-9	NA	TGTGCCAGCAGCCCACGCGTCCCAGATACGCAGTATTTT	CASSPRVPDTQYF
TRBJ1-2	NA	TRBV28	NA	TGTGCCAGCAGTACCGGACAGAAGCAATATGGCTACACCTTC	CASSTGQKQYGYTF
TRBJ1-2	TRBD1	TRBV19	NA	TGTGCCAGTAGTTTACCGGGACAGGGGGCTGGCTATGGCTACACCTTC	CASSLPGQGAGYGYTF
TRBJ1-2	TRBD1	TRBV9	NA	TGTGCCAGCAGCGTTAAAATAGTACCCGGGACAGGGGAAGGCTACACCTTC	CASSVKIVPGTGEGYTF
TRBJ2-5	TRBD1	TRBV5-1	NA	TGCGCCAGCAGCTTACTAACAGGGGCTTACCAAGAGACCCAGTACTTC	CASSLLTGAYQETQYF
TRBJ1-2	NA	TRBV7-2	NA	TGTGCCAGCAGCTTACAGGGTGCACCCTATGGCTACACCTTC	CASSLQGAPYGYTF
TRBJ1-2	NA	TRBV30	NA	TGTGCCTGGAGCCCCCCCGGCGCGGGGCTCTATGGCTACACCTTC	CAWSPPGAGLYGYTF
TRBJ2-3	NA	TRBV19	NA	TGTGCCAGTAGGTGGGATTCGGATACGCAGTATTTT	CASRWDSDTQYF
TRBJ2-3	NA	TRBV5-1	NA	TGCGCCAGCAGCCCGGTGGGAGTAGCAGGGGCAGATACGCAGTATTTT	CASSPVGVAGADTQYF
TRBJ2-3	NA	TRBV30	NA	TGTGCCTGGAGTGAGTCGGGAAAGGTCCGCTGGAATACGCAGTATTTT	CAWSESGKVRWNTQYF
TRBJ1-5	NA	TRBV28	NA	TGTGCCAGCAGTTTTGGCGTGGTTCGTCAGCCCCAGCATTTT	CASSFGVVRQPQHF
TRBJ1-4	NA	TRBV27	NA	TGTGCCAGCAGTCCTTACCGGGGCAATGAAAAACTGTTTTTT	CASSPYRGNEKLFF
TRBJ1-1	TRBD1	TRBV5-1	NA	TGCGCCAGCAGCTCCTCGGGACAGCACACTGAAGCTTTCTTT	CASSSSGQHTEAFF
TRBJ2-2	NA	TRBV2	NA	TGTGCCAGCAGTTCTAGCTCTATTCGAGGCGCCGGGGAGCTGTTTTTT	CASSSSSIRGAGELFF
TRBJ2-2	NA	TRBV12-2	NA	TGTGCAAGTCGCTTAAGTGAACCTGGTCTGGACAGAAACACCGGGGAGCTGGTTTTT	CASRLSEPGLDRNTGELVF